Listed below are T cell receptor beta chains from one sample, sequenced in a study of shared clonotypes between healthy human individuals. Using immunoSEQ multiplex PCR, the repertoire was profiled, and TCRdb retains in-frame clones only, with some absent. The sample has a few hundred thousand clones; around 76% are singletons. Sequenced input: PBMCs. These receptors all come from a woman aged 40 to 50 in good health. Some clones in this sample may be carry-over from other donors' samples. The CDR3 runs from the conserved cysteine through the conserved F or W. The order of the fields is J gene, clone size, V gene, D gene, CDR3 protein, CDR3 DNA. A D gene is named only where the DNA matches it firmly. Clone size is shown for a subset of rows, as once, few, many or a class of expanded clone.

j_gene: TRBJ2-1
abundance: .
v_gene: TRBV19
d_gene: TRBD2
CDR3aa: CASSLREGRDEQFF
CDR3nt: TGTGCCAGTAGTTTGCGGGAGGGTCGGGATGAGCAGTTCTTC

j_gene: TRBJ2-1
abundance: .
v_gene: TRBV11-3
d_gene: TRBD2
CDR3aa: CASSLGGRFNNEQFF
CDR3nt: TGTGCCAGCAGCTTAGGCGGGAGGTTTAACAATGAGCAGTTCTTC

j_gene: TRBJ2-1
abundance: .
v_gene: TRBV5-1
d_gene: TRBD2
CDR3aa: CASTWGLADNEQFF
CDR3nt: TGCGCCAGCACCTGGGGACTAGCGGACAATGAGCAGTTCTTC

j_gene: TRBJ2-2
abundance: .
v_gene: TRBV28
d_gene: TRBD2
CDR3aa: CASTFFLAGAGTGELFF
CDR3nt: TGTGCCAGCACTTTTTTCCTAGCGGGAGCGGGCACCGGGGAGCTGTTTTTT

j_gene: TRBJ2-5
abundance: .
v_gene: TRBV5-1
d_gene: .
CDR3aa: CASSLEATETQYF
CDR3nt: TGCGCCAGCAGCTTGGAGGCCACAGAGACCCAGTACTTC

j_gene: TRBJ1-5
abundance: .
v_gene: TRBV9
d_gene: .
CDR3aa: CASSVATSNQPQHF
CDR3nt: TGTGCCAGCAGCGTAGCGACTAGCAATCAGCCCCAGCATTTT

j_gene: TRBJ2-7
abundance: .
v_gene: TRBV7-3
d_gene: .
CDR3aa: CASSLAGQGEQYF
CDR3nt: TGTGCCAGCAGCTTAGCGGGCCAGGGCGAGCAGTACTTC

j_gene: TRBJ1-1
abundance: .
v_gene: TRBV7-3
d_gene: .
CDR3aa: CASSLRGPGGDTEAFF
CDR3nt: TGTGCCAGCAGCTTACGGGGGCCCGGAGGGGACACTGAAGCTTTCTTT

j_gene: TRBJ2-3
abundance: .
v_gene: TRBV6-1
d_gene: .
CDR3aa: CASSEGPGVPDTQYF
CDR3nt: TGTGCCAGCAGTGAAGGGCCGGGAGTCCCAGATACGCAGTATTTT

j_gene: TRBJ2-3
abundance: .
v_gene: TRBV19
d_gene: TRBD2
CDR3aa: CASGSTSGTGTDTQYF
CDR3nt: TGTGCCAGTGGATCGACTAGCGGGACGGGCACAGATACGCAGTATTTT

j_gene: TRBJ1-3
abundance: .
v_gene: TRBV19
d_gene: .
CDR3aa: CASSMGQNTGNTIYF
CDR3nt: TGTGCCAGTAGTATGGGGCAGAACACTGGAAACACCATATATTTT

j_gene: TRBJ1-3
abundance: .
v_gene: TRBV7-9
d_gene: .
CDR3aa: CASSPYGARFGNTIYF
CDR3nt: TGTGCCAGCAGCCCCTATGGGGCCCGCTTTGGAAACACCATATATTTT

j_gene: TRBJ2-3
abundance: .
v_gene: TRBV29-1
d_gene: .
CDR3aa: CSVDGPGSRATQYF
CDR3nt: TGCAGCGTTGACGGGCCAGGGTCCAGGGCTACGCAGTATTTT

j_gene: TRBJ1-5
abundance: .
v_gene: TRBV7-2
d_gene: .
CDR3aa: CASSLGPRQPQHF
CDR3nt: TGTGCCAGCAGCTTAGGGCCCCGTCAGCCCCAGCATTTT

j_gene: TRBJ2-1
abundance: .
v_gene: TRBV6-1
d_gene: TRBD2
CDR3aa: CASSVGLDNEQFF
CDR3nt: TGTGCCAGCAGTGTCGGACTAGACAATGAGCAGTTCTTC

j_gene: TRBJ2-7
abundance: once
v_gene: TRBV6-6
d_gene: .
CDR3aa: CASSYPASETYEQYF
CDR3nt: TGTGCCAGCAGTTACCCCGCTAGCGAGACCTACGAGCAGTACTTC

j_gene: TRBJ1-1
abundance: .
v_gene: TRBV4-3
d_gene: TRBD1
CDR3aa: CASSQGTGYTEAFF
CDR3nt: TGCGCCAGCAGCCAGGGGACAGGGTACACTGAAGCTTTCTTT

j_gene: TRBJ2-7
abundance: many
v_gene: TRBV28
d_gene: .
CDR3aa: CASSSPKRTLYEQYF
CDR3nt: TGTGCCAGCAGTTCCCCTAAGCGGACGCTCTACGAGCAGTACTTC

j_gene: TRBJ1-3
abundance: .
v_gene: TRBV6-1
d_gene: TRBD1
CDR3aa: CASSEAQGQGSGNTIYF
CDR3nt: TGTGCCAGCAGTGAAGCGCAGGGACAGGGTTCTGGAAACACCATATATTTT